The 20 T cell receptor beta chains below were found in one sample sequenced in a study of shared clonotypes between healthy human individuals (dated by TCRdb to 2019 to 2021). The protocol used for the library was the immunoSEQ multiplex PCR assay. Entries here come from immuneACCESS through TCRdb and include only in-frame sequences with V and J called. Some clones fail to appear in such tables; in the studies checked, an unresolved V gene covers under half of the shortfall, and the cause of the remainder is unknown. The sample yields approximately 2.5 million clones; under 95% were counted once. The ten largest make up 0.36% of the sample. The sequencing sample was made of naive CD4+ T cells from PBMCs. The cell subset or site label on this specimen signifies: CD45RA+ positively selected. These receptors originate from a man between 18 and 29 years old in good health. Some clones in this sample may be carry-over from other donors' samples.

The chain recombines TRBV12-5 with TRBJ1-5; TRBD1 agrees at 7 bases. V lost 0 bases to trimming and J lost 11 bases; unmatched junction nucleotides: 16. CDR3 length: 17 amino acids. Germline assignment: CDR1 LGHNT and CDR2 FRNRAP. The CDR3: CASGLVRRQGELPAQHF. In nucleotides, the CDR3 is TGTGCTAGTGGTTTGGTCCGCCGACAGGGTGAACTCCCTGCCCAGCATTTT.

The chain has TRBV29-1 and TRBJ1-2; TRBD1 aligns across 10 bases. The CDR3 covers 12 residues. Trimming took 6 bases from V and 8 from J; bases not matched to a gene: 6. CDR1 is SQVTM and CDR2 is ANQGSEA in the germline V gene. CDR3 coding DNA: TGCAGCGTACCGGGACAGGGGACGGGCTACACCTTC. Protein sequence: CSVPGQGTGYTF.

This sequence joins TRBV5-4 and TRBJ2-2, with 8 positions matching TRBD1. The CDR3 is made up of 18 amino acids. With V trimmed by 4 bases and J by 5 bases, 16 bases remained unmatched. Germline V gene sequence: CDR1 SGHNT, CDR2 YYREEE (reference sequence). The CDR3 DNA follows: TGTGCCAGCAGCAGAAAAGGGACAGGCTGGGAGGTGACCGGGGAGCTGTTTTTT. It translates to CASSRKGTGWEVTGELFF.

CDR3: CASSPSGNYEQFF. CDR3 nucleotides: TGTGCCAGCAGCCCTAGCGGGAACTATGAGCAGTTCTTC. This sequence joins TRBV27 and TRBJ2-1; the match to TRBD2 covers 9 bases. V trimming: 6 bases; J trimming: 8 bases; junction bases outside the gene matches: 5. CDR1 MNHEY and CDR2 SMNVEV come from the germline V gene (reference sequence). The CDR3 length is 13 residues.

The chain combines TRBV28 with TRBJ1-5; TRBD1 might be the D (5 bases). Germline V gene sequence: CDR1 MDHEN, CDR2 SYDVKM. The CDR3 covers 14 residues. V lost 6 bases, J lost 2 bases, and 11 bases lay in between. CDR3 sequence: CASRLGGGNQPQHF. The CDR3 region has the DNA TGTGCCAGCAGACTGGGGGGTGGCAATCAGCCCCAGCATTTT.

A word on this clone: The same CDR3 is also encoded by other DNA sequences in this sample. V usage is TRBV18 and J usage is TRBJ2-5, with TRBD2 as a possible D gene (6 bases). From germline, CDR1 is KGHSH and CDR2 LQKENI. The CDR3 consists of 13 residues. With 3 bases removed from V and 2 bases from J, the gap between germline ends came to 7 bases. The CDR3, as DNA: TGTGCCAGCTCACCCGGGAGTCAAGAGACCCAGTACTTC. It specifies CASSPGSQETQYF.

This clone was seen once. The gene calls are TRBV28 and TRBJ1-2; D ambiguous. Germline loops: CDR1 MDHEN, CDR2 SYDVKM. The CDR3 is made up of 14 amino acids. Trimming took 6 bases from V and 4 from J, leaving 15 bases between them. CDR3 sequence (DNA): TGTGCCAGCAGGATGGGTTCGGGAAGCTATGGCTACACCTTC. It encodes CASRMGSGSYGYTF.

The genes are TRBV7-8 and TRBJ2-3; possible D gene TRBD2, 6 bases. Germline-derived CDR1 and CDR2 are SGHVS and FQNEAQ. This CDR3 has 16 amino acids. Trimming took off 3 bases at V and 3 bases at J, with 16 bases between the two ends. The CDR3 region is CASSFLHGRETDTQYF. The CDR3 bases are TGTGCCAGCAGCTTCCTTCACGGACGGGAGACAGATACGCAGTATTTT.

This rearrangement joins TRBV6-5 to TRBJ2-1; 7 positions agree with TRBD1. The germline V gene encodes CDR1 MNHEY and CDR2 SVGAGI. The CDR3 totals 11 residues. The ends lost 5 bases at V and 15 bases at J; junction bases unmatched: 7. The CDR3 nucleotides read TGTGCCAGCAGTCCGATGACAGGGCTGTTCTTC. The encoded protein is CASSPMTGLFF.

The chain combines TRBV4-3 with TRBJ2-1; 12 bases fit TRBD2. The V gene end was trimmed by 6 bases and the J gene end by 6 bases; junction bases not matched to a gene: 6. Germline V gives CDR1 LGHNA, CDR2 YSLEER. The CDR3 sequence is 15 residues long. The CDR3 DNA follows: TGCGCCAGCAGTTCCGGACTAGCGGGAACCAATGAGCAGTTCTTC. Its translation: CASSSGLAGTNEQFF.

The chain carries TRBV28 and TRBJ2-2, with TRBD2 as a possible D gene (5 bases). V was pared by 8 bases and J by 1 base, with 11 bases between. The length of the CDR3 is 14 residues. The germline CDR1 and CDR2 sequences are MDHEN and SYDVKM. The CDR3 is CASDDGKNTGELFF. DNA of the CDR3: TGTGCCAGCGACGACGGGAAGAACACCGGGGAGCTGTTTTTT.

About this clone itself: Other DNA variants within this sample encode the same CDR3. The gene calls are TRBV9 and TRBJ1-1; possible D gene TRBD1, 6 bases. V lost 0 bases to trimming and J lost 3 bases, with 9 bases between them. This CDR3 spans 14 amino acids. The germline gives CDR1 SGDLS, CDR2 YYNGEE. CDR3 sequence: CASSVGGHDTEAFF. The CDR3 DNA reads as TGTGCCAGCAGCGTAGGGGGACACGACACTGAAGCTTTCTTT.

The V call is TRBV6-1, the J call TRBJ1-5; D gene unclear. V dropped 6 bases and J dropped 4 bases, with 10 bases sitting between them. Germline V gives CDR1 MNHNS, CDR2 SASEGT. The CDR3 sequence is 13 residues long. The CDR3 spells CASSQNPNQPQHF. The CDR3 nucleotides read TGTGCCAGCAGCCAGAATCCGAATCAGCCCCAGCATTTT.

The chain uses TRBV6-1 and TRBJ2-7, with D perhaps TRBD1 or TRBD2 (6 bases each). The CDR3 loop spans 12 amino acids. The V end was cut by 7 bases, the J end by 6 bases, with 13 bases between. Germline V gene data show CDR1 as MNHNS and CDR2 as SASEGT. CDR3 in DNA: TGTGCCAGCATCCAACAGGGAGGCGAGCAGTACTTC. Translated: CASIQQGGEQYF.

A single count supports this clone. The chain has TRBV6-5 and TRBJ2-5; TRBD2 is a possible D gene (6 bases). Germline CDR1 and CDR2: MNHEY and SVGAGI. This CDR3 contains 12 residues. The ends were cut back, 6 bases at V and 5 bases at J, with 10 bases in the middle. The CDR3 reads CASSPGRETQYF. The CDR3 DNA sequence: TGTGCCAGCAGCCCTGGGAGGGAGACCCAGTACTTC.

The chain uses TRBV4-1 and TRBJ1-2; the D gene is possibly TRBD1 (6 bases). Germline CDR1 is MGHRA and CDR2 is YSYEKL. Trimming cost V 2 bases and J 8 bases, with 24 bases left between them. CDR3 length: 17 amino acids. CDR3 in amino acids: CASSQPNRAAGRGGYTF. In DNA form, the CDR3 reads TGCGCCAGCAGCCAACCGAACAGGGCCGCCGGGAGGGGAGGCTACACCTTC.

The V call is TRBV14, the J call TRBJ1-3; possibly TRBD1 for D (6 bases). The CDR3 extends over 15 amino acids. The germline V gene has CDR1 SGHDN and CDR2 FVKESK. Between the trimmed V and J ends, which lost 0 bases and 2 bases, there was a span of 8 bases. The CDR3 is CASSQDWGPGNTIYF. The CDR3, as DNA: TGTGCCAGCAGCCAAGATTGGGGGCCTGGAAACACCATATATTTT.

As to this clone: This specimen includes other DNA sequences encoding the same CDR3. The gene calls are TRBV11-2 and TRBJ2-5; 8 nucleotides line up with TRBD1. The CDR3 is made up of 13 amino acids. V was pared by 1 base and J by 5 bases, with 0 bases of the junction left unmatched. Germline CDR1 is SGHAT and CDR2 is FQNNGV. CDR3 bases: TGTGCCAGCAGCTTAGGACAGGGGGAGACCCAGTACTTC. Translated: CASSLGQGETQYF. Using reference TRBV11-2 and TRBJ2-5 for the parts outside the CDR3, the full variable domain is EAGVAQSPRYKIIEKRQSVAFWCNPISGHATLYWYQQILGQGPKLLIQFQNNGVVDDSQLPKDRFSAERLKGVDSTLKIQPAKLEDSAVYLCASSLGQGETQYFGPGTRLLVL.

Details on this clone: This sample includes further DNA sequences coding for the same CDR3. The gene calls are TRBV28 and TRBJ1-5; 9 positions agree with TRBD1. The CDR3 is made up of 14 amino acids. The junction had 3 bases not matched to a gene; V was cut back by 4 bases and J by 5 bases. Germline CDR1 reads MDHEN; CDR2 reads SYDVKM. CDR3 nucleotides: TGTGCCAGCAGTTCGGGACAGGGAGATCAGCCCCAGCATTTT. This codes for CASSSGQGDQPQHF.

Notes on this clone: The identical CDR3 is also encoded by other nucleotide sequences in the sample. The chain combines TRBV5-1 with TRBJ2-7; no clear D gene. CDR3 length: 15 residues. CDR1 SGHRS and CDR2 YFSETQ come from the germline V gene. V lost 5 bases, J lost 0 bases, and 15 bases lay in between. CDR3 amino acids: CASSLVAVSSYEQYF. The CDR3 nucleotides read TGCGCCAGCAGTTTAGTCGCGGTAAGCTCCTACGAGCAGTACTTC.